Listed here is a single TCR beta chain. The CDR3 is 12 amino acids. V lost 4 bases and J 5 bases, leaving 10 bases between the germline ends. CDR1 is SGHDT, CDR2 YYEEEE, per germline. This entry comes from a study of blood T cell repertoires in COVID-19. Study at large: PBMCs, B-cell-depleted T cells, or T cells provided the cDNA or gDNA that made up the material.

Profiled with immunoSEQ multiplex PCR; TCRdb holds only in-frame clones, not every one. The sample includes 200,000 to 300,000 clones, just under 85% of them seen just once. The TCR sequence derives from an older woman with active or convalescent COVID-19. The chain employs TRBV5-6 and TRBJ2-7; D possibly corresponds to TRBD2 (5 bases). Sequencing was done on a sample of peripheral blood. The CDR3 DNA sequence: TGTGCCAGCAGCGCCCTACTAGACGAGCAGTACTTC. This codes for CASSALLDEQYF.